These 14 T cell receptor beta chains were all obtained from the same sample, sequenced in a study of technical replicates of blood from a handful of donors. The repertoire was sequenced with immunoSEQ multiplex PCR; TCRdb's copy has only in-frame clones and lacks some. The sample yields approximately 76,000 clones, 90% to 95% seen once. Source material: T cells isolated from PBMCs. The receptors here all came from a human donor in good health.

This clone came up once. V is TRBV14 and J is TRBJ2-1, with 9 positions matching TRBD1. The CDR3 is made up of 15 amino acids. Germline V CDR1 and CDR2: SGHDN, FVKESK. The V and J ends lost 1 base and 5 bases, in that order; junction bases with no gene match: 3. The CDR3 sequence is CASSQGDRVHNEQFF. The CDR3 DNA reads as TGTGCCAGCAGCCAAGGGGACAGGGTCCACAATGAGCAGTTCTTC.

The chain carries TRBV5-1 and TRBJ2-5, with 8 bases fitting TRBD2. The trim removed 4 bases at V and 2 bases at J, leaving 13 bases unmatched. This CDR3 has 17 amino acids. Germline CDR1 is SGHRS and CDR2 is YFSETQ. The CDR3 DNA sequence: TGCGCCAGCAGCCCCTCGGAAAGCGGGGGCGAACAAGAGACCCAGTACTTC. This gives the protein CASSPSESGGEQETQYF.

The genes are TRBV7-9 and TRBJ1-2, with 9 positions matching TRBD1. V was pared by 4 bases and J by 6 bases, with 12 bases of the junction left unmatched. The CDR3 covers 16 residues. CDR1 and CDR2 from the germline V gene are SEHNR and FQNEAQ (reference sequence). In nucleotides, the CDR3 is TGTGCCAGCAGCTCCTCGAATGACAGGGGGAGAAATGGCTACACCTTC. Encoded protein: CASSSSNDRGRNGYTF. The whole variable domain, remainder taken from reference TRBV7-9 and TRBJ1-2, is DTGVSQNPRHKITKRGQNVTFRCDPISEHNRLYWYRQTLGQGPEFLTYFQNEAQLEKSRLLSDRFSAERPKGSFSTLEIQRTEQGDSAMYLCASSSSNDRGRNGYTFGSGTRLTVV.

The chain uses TRBV5-1 and TRBJ2-2, with 7 bases that match TRBD2. This CDR3 region has 17 residues. Trimming took 1 base from V and 6 from J; bases not matched to a gene: 12. Germline V gives CDR1 SGHRS, CDR2 YFSETQ. The CDR3 region is CASSLFPAGSWAGELFF. The CDR3 coding sequence is TGCGCCAGCAGCTTGTTTCCAGCGGGGAGCTGGGCCGGGGAGCTGTTTTTT.

Notes on this clone: The same CDR3 also results from other DNA sequences found in this sample. The chain recombines TRBV28 with TRBJ1-2; D is undetermined. Germline-derived CDR1 and CDR2 are MDHEN and SYDVKM. V was clipped by 6 bases and J by 4 bases, with 6 bases between them. The CDR3 is made up of 11 amino acids. The CDR3 DNA follows: TGTGCCAGCAGCGGGAGCTATGGCTACACCTTC. It yields the protein CASSGSYGYTF.

This sequence joins TRBV27 and TRBJ1-1, with D perhaps TRBD1 (5 bases). CDR1 is MNHEY and CDR2 is SMNVEV in the germline V gene (reference sequence). The CDR3 contains 12 residues. The CDR3 region has the DNA TGTGCAGTGGGGGGGAGGAACACTGAAGCTTTCTTT. Its translation is CAVGGRNTEAFF.

This clone was picked up a small number of times. This chain connects TRBV6-5 to TRBJ2-7, with TRBD1 matching over 11 bases. Germline lookup yields CDR1 MNHEY and CDR2 SVGAGI. J lost 9 bases, V lost 5 bases, and 9 bases had no gene match. This CDR3 is 14 amino acids long. The CDR3 coding sequence is TGTGCCAGCAGTGTTTCCGGGACAGGGGGGAGGCAGTACTTC. Translated, it gives CASSVSGTGGRQYF.

The chain has TRBV4-2 and TRBJ1-4; D is ambiguous. The germline V gene encodes CDR1 LGHNA and CDR2 YNFKEQ. The CDR3 extends over 15 amino acids. The V end was cut by 0 bases, the J end by 7 bases, with 12 bases between. The CDR3, as DNA: TGTGCCAGCAGCCAAGACAGTATCGGCGGTGAAAAACTGTTTTTT. This encodes CASSQDSIGGEKLFF.

The chain joins TRBV2 to TRBJ2-2; 8 nucleotides line up with TRBD1. This CDR3 spans 15 amino acids. After removal of 3 bases from V and 6 bases from J, the junction contained 6 bases not matched to a gene. Germline CDR1 and CDR2: SNHLY and FYNNEI. CDR3 loop: CASSDRQGFAGELFF. Here the CDR3 DNA reads TGTGCCAGCAGTGACCGACAGGGGTTCGCCGGGGAGCTGTTTTTT.

This chain links TRBV7-9 with TRBJ2-7; weak D call: TRBD1 (5 bases). V lost 4 bases and J lost 0, with 10 bases in between. Germline V CDR1 and CDR2: SEHNR, FQNEAQ (reference sequence). The CDR3 covers 14 residues. The CDR3 DNA is TGTGCCAGCAGCTCAAAAGGGGACTCCTACGAGCAGTACTTC. This encodes CASSSKGDSYEQYF.

The CDR3 is CASSQAGGNTGELFF. In nucleotides, the CDR3 is TGTGCCAGCAGCCAAGCGGGGGGGAACACCGGGGAGCTGTTTTTT. V gene TRBV4-2 combines with J gene TRBJ2-2; TRBD2 matches 7 bases. The V segment lost 1 base and the J segment 1 base; nucleotides outside the gene matches: 0. This CDR3 is built from 15 residues. Germline assignment: CDR1 LGHNA and CDR2 YNFKEQ.

This chain links TRBV6-5 with TRBJ1-4; D not certain. The V gene lost 6 bases and the J gene lost 8 bases, with 19 bases spanning the gap. Germline V lookup: CDR1 MNHEY, CDR2 SVGAGI. The CDR3 extends over 15 amino acids. The CDR3 region has the DNA TGTGCCAGCAGCTATTCGGTGCTAGGAGGCGAAAAACTGTTTTTT. Encoded protein: CASSYSVLGGEKLFF.

This chain connects TRBV19 to TRBJ1-2; 10 bases align to TRBD1. Unmatched junction bases numbered 7, after V lost 7 bases and J lost 8 bases. Germline values: CDR1 LNHDA, CDR2 SQIVND (reference sequence). This CDR3 contains 13 residues. The CDR3 DNA sequence: TGTGCCAGTACCGACAGGGGGCTGAGGGGCTACACCTTC. Translation gives CASTDRGLRGYTF.

The rearrangement uses TRBV6-4 and TRBJ2-1; 9 bases line up with TRBD2. CDR3 size: 16 residues. Losses at the gene ends were 9 bases for V and 8 bases for J; bases not matched to a gene: 17. CDR1 is MRHNA, CDR2 SNTAGT, per germline. CDR3 DNA: TGTGCCAGTTCCCCCGGGCGCGGGAGGGCCTCCGATGAGCAGTTCTTC. Translated: CASSPGRGRASDEQFF.